Below, one TCR beta chain is given with its context. These data originate in a study of blood T cell repertoires in COVID-19. Study overall: The study drew acute and convalescent COVID-19 samples from the United States, Italy and Spain.

Patients of the Seattle cohort, enrolled during active infection, were followed longitudinally. There are 10 residues in the CDR3. V was shortened by 6 bases and J by 8 bases, with 7 bases between the two germline ends. The germline V gene has CDR1 MDHEN and CDR2 SYDVKM. Sequencing used immunoSEQ multiplex PCR; TCRdb keeps in-frame clones, though not all of them. The sample records 70,000 to 95,000 clones, roughly 90% being singletons. The specimen was peripheral blood. The V and J genes are TRBV28 and TRBJ1-2; no clear D. The clonotype originates from a man aged 50-59 years with COVID-19, enrolled during active disease. The CDR3: CASRGAGYTF. Here the CDR3 DNA reads TGTGCCAGCAGGGGCGCGGGCTACACCTTC.